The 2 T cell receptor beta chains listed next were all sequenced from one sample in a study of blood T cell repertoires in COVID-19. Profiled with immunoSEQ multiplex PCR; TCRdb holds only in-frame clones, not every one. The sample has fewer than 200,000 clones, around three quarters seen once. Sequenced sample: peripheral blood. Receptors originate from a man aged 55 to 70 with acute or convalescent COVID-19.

The CDR3 loop reads CASSSRTSDTDTQYF. CDR3 bases: TGTGCCAGCAGCTCGCGGACTAGCGACACAGATACGCAGTATTTT. The chain has TRBV7-6 and TRBJ2-3; 9 bases match TRBD2. V was clipped by 4 bases and J by 2 bases; unmatched bases: 4. Germline V lookup: CDR1 SGHVS, CDR2 FNYEAQ. This CDR3 region has 15 residues.

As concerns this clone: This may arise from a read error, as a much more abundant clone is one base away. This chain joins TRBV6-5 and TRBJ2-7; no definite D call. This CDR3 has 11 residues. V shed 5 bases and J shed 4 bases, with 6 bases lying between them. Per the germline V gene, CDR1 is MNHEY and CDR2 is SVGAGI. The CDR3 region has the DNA TGTGCCAGCAGTCCTAAATACGAGCAGTACTTC. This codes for CASSPKYEQYF.